These 16 T cell receptor beta chains originate from one sample sequenced in a study of blood T cell repertoires in COVID-19. Repertoires were generated with immunoSEQ multiplex PCR, while TCRdb's copy carries only in-frame clones and drops some. The sample holds about 320,000 clones, approximately 90% seen once. Sequencing used PBMCs or T cells enriched from blood (not recorded which). The source is a woman in her twenties or thirties who had been exposed to COVID-19.

V is TRBV7-8 and J is TRBJ1-4; 7 bases map to TRBD1. V lost 1 base and J lost 7; bases outside the gene matches: 9. Per germline, CDR1 SGHVS and CDR2 FQNEAQ. CDR3 length equals 16 residues. The CDR3 is CASSLDIDREGEKLFF. The DNA of the CDR3 is TGTGCCAGCAGCTTAGATATCGACAGGGAAGGTGAAAAACTGTTTTTT.

V and J are TRBV19 and TRBJ1-3, with D possibly TRBD1 on 6 matching bases. Germline V CDR1 and CDR2: LNHDA, SQIVND (reference sequence). The CDR3 is 16 residues long. V lost 5 bases, J lost 0 bases, and 14 bases lay in between. The CDR3 protein is CASSPLTGPSGNTIYF. The CDR3 nucleotides read TGTGCCAGTAGTCCCCTGACAGGACCCTCTGGAAACACCATATATTTT.

The chain is built from TRBV7-8 and TRBJ1-2; no clear D. Between the trimmed V and J ends, which lost 8 bases and 3 bases, there was a span of 13 bases. The CDR3 runs 13 residues. Germline V lookup: CDR1 SGHVS, CDR2 FQNEAQ. The CDR3 here is CASAEGVDYGYTF. The CDR3 nucleotides read TGTGCCAGCGCGGAGGGAGTTGACTATGGCTACACCTTC. The full variable domain, with the rest looked up from reference TRBV7-8 and TRBJ1-2, is GAGVSQSPRYKVAKRGQDVALRCDPISGHVSLFWYQQALGQGPEFLTYFQNEAQLDKSGLPSDRFFAERPEGSVSTLKIQRTQQEDSAVYLCASAEGVDYGYTFGSGTRLTVV.

This chain connects TRBV27 to TRBJ1-4; TRBD1 agrees at 7 bases. V dropped 0 bases and J dropped 8; count of bases not matched to a gene: 12. Germline CDR1 reads MNHEY; CDR2 reads SMNVEV (reference sequence). There are 17 residues in the CDR3. As DNA, the CDR3 is TGTGCCAGCAGTTTATCGTCCAGACAGGGAGCTACGGAAAAACTGTTTTTT. The encoded protein is CASSLSSRQGATEKLFF.

The V gene is TRBV6-5, the J gene TRBJ2-1; weak D call: TRBD2 (6 bases). The V gene lost 1 base and the J gene lost 4 bases, with 11 bases spanning the gap. This CDR3 has 15 amino acids. From germline, CDR1 is MNHEY and CDR2 SVGAGI. The CDR3 DNA reads as TGTGCCAGCAGTTACTGGGAGGCCAGGTACAATGAGCAGTTCTTC. This translates into CASSYWEARYNEQFF.

The sample holds one count of this clone. The gene calls are TRBV9 and TRBJ1-2; D not resolved. The CDR3 is 14 residues long. Deletions cut 0 bases from V and 6 bases from J, with 12 bases between. Germline V gene lookup returns CDR1 SGDLS and CDR2 YYNGEE. CDR3 region: CASSVALGSDGYTF. CDR3 nucleotide sequence: TGTGCCAGCAGCGTAGCTCTCGGAAGCGATGGCTACACCTTC.

This chain connects TRBV30 to TRBJ1-2; TRBD1 matches at 9 bases. Germline V lookup: CDR1 GTSNPN, CDR2 SVGIG (reference sequence). V lost 3 bases, J lost 6 bases, and 5 bases stayed unmatched. The length of the CDR3 is 13 residues. The CDR3 sequence is CAWSRGQGNGYTF. CDR3 sequence (DNA): TGTGCCTGGAGCAGGGGACAGGGTAATGGCTACACCTTC.

This rearrangement joins TRBV30 to TRBJ2-3; 7 nucleotides match TRBD2. CDR3 length equals 13 residues. The junction had 5 bases not matched to a gene; V was cut back by 2 bases and J by 6 bases. Germline V gene data show CDR1 as GTSNPN and CDR2 as SVGIG (reference sequence). The CDR3 reads CAWSSGAVDTQYF. For the CDR3, the DNA is TGTGCCTGGAGTAGCGGGGCGGTCGATACGCAGTATTTT.

The gene calls are TRBV10-3 and TRBJ2-7; D ambiguous. Trimming cost V 0 bases and J 0 bases, with 6 bases left between them. This CDR3 comprises 14 residues. Germline V gives CDR1 ENHRY, CDR2 SYGVKD. The CDR3 loop is CAISESRFSYEQYF. CDR3 bases: TGTGCCATCAGTGAGTCTCGGTTCTCCTACGAGCAGTACTTC.

The count of this clone is one. The rearrangement links TRBV6-2 or TRBV6-3 to TRBJ1-1; D is perhaps TRBD1 (6 bases). Germline V gene data show CDR1 as MNHEY and CDR2 as SVGEGT. The V end was cut by 2 bases, the J end by 5 bases, with 12 bases between. The CDR3 loop spans 14 amino acids. The CDR3 protein is CASSYQAGATEAFF. The CDR3, as DNA: TGTGCCAGCAGTTACCAGGCGGGGGCTACTGAAGCTTTCTTT.

The rearrangement joins TRBV5-1 to TRBJ2-7; D is perhaps TRBD1 (6 bases). The CDR3 has 14 residues. The V gene lost 4 bases and the J gene lost 2 bases, with 13 bases spanning the gap. Germline-derived CDR1 and CDR2 are SGHRS and YFSETQ. Written as DNA, the CDR3 is TGCGCCAGCAGCCAGGGGACGGGACCCTACGAGCAGTACTTC. Translation: CASSQGTGPYEQYF.

This chain uses TRBV21-1 with TRBJ2-1; the listed D gene, TRBD1, was not tested against the DNA. TRBV21-1 is classified as a pseudogene. This CDR3 comprises 15 residues. The CDR3 region is CASPRKGATYNEQFF. CDR3 coding DNA: TGTGCCAGCCCCCGAAAGGGGGCAACTTACAATGAGCAGTTCTTC.

This rearrangement joins TRBV5-6 to TRBJ1-2; no reliable D call. Germline V gives CDR1 SGHDT, CDR2 YYEEEE. There are 13 residues in the CDR3. V was clipped by 4 bases and J by 2 bases, with 9 bases between them. CDR3 sequence: CASSRTGNYGYTF. DNA of the CDR3: TGTGCCAGCAGCAGGACGGGGAACTATGGCTACACCTTC.

The rearrangement joins TRBV4-1 to TRBJ2-2; 7 positions agree with TRBD2. The germline V gene has CDR1 MGHRA and CDR2 YSYEKL. Trimming removed 1 base from V and 6 bases from J; junction bases left unmatched: 2. This CDR3 is 14 amino acids long. The CDR3 region has the DNA TGCGCCAGCAGCCAAGGGACTAGGGCCGGGGAGCTGTTTTTT. This translates into CASSQGTRAGELFF.

The chain joins TRBV10-3 to TRBJ2-1, with 9 bases matching TRBD1. The V segment lost 4 bases and the J segment 6 bases; nucleotides outside the gene matches: 10. There are 16 residues in the CDR3. CDR1 and CDR2 (germline): ENHRY, SYGVKD. The DNA of the CDR3 is TGTGCCATCAGTGGGGGGGACAGGGACATGGTCAATGAGCAGTTCTTC. It yields the protein CAISGGDRDMVNEQFF.

The chain has TRBV4-2 and TRBJ2-7; 9 bases agree with TRBD1. Germline loops: CDR1 LGHNA, CDR2 YNFKEQ. V lost 1 base, J lost 4 bases, and 5 bases stayed unmatched. The CDR3 runs to 15 residues. CDR3 sequence reads: CASSQVTGGEYEQYF. CDR3 nucleotide sequence: TGTGCCAGCAGCCAAGTAACAGGGGGCGAATACGAGCAGTACTTC.